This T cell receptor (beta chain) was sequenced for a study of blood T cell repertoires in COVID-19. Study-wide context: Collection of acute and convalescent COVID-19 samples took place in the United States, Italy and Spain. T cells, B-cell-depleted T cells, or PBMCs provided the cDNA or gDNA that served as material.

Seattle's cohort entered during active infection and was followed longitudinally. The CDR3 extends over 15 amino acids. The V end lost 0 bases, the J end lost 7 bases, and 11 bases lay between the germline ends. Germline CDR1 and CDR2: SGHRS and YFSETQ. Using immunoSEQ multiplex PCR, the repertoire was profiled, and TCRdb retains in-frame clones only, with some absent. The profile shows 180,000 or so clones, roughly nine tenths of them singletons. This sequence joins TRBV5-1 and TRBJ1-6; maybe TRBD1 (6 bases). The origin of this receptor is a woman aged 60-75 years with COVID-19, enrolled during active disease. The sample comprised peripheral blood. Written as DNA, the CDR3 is TGCGCCAGCAGCTTGGAGGGGGATAGGAATTCACCCCTCCACTTT. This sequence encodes CASSLEGDRNSPLHF.